Sequencing of this T cell receptor (beta chain) was carried out in a study of blood T cell repertoires in COVID-19. Across the study: Acute-phase and convalescent COVID-19 samples originated in the United States, Italy and Spain. Sample material is recorded as cDNA or gDNA derived from T cells, B-cell-depleted T cells, or PBMCs.

Methods used by the authors: Reference gene primer amplification yielded estimated nucleated cell counts. TCRdb keeps only in-frame clones here, not all; method: immunoSEQ multiplex PCR. That table supplies the V and J calls and clone size; D and trimming were determined from the DNA. The sample includes around 340,000 clones, about 86% of them seen just once. The CDR3 length is 14 residues. The V segment lost 3 bases and the J segment 3 bases; nucleotides outside the gene matches: 4. Germline V gives CDR1 KGHSH, CDR2 LQKENI. The origin of this receptor is a young man with active or convalescent COVID-19. V usage is TRBV18 and J usage is TRBJ2-7; 8 nucleotides align to TRBD1. The sequencing sample was made of peripheral blood. CDR3 loop: CASSPHGTGYEQYF. The CDR3 DNA sequence: TGTGCCAGCTCACCGCACGGGACAGGCTACGAGCAGTACTTC.